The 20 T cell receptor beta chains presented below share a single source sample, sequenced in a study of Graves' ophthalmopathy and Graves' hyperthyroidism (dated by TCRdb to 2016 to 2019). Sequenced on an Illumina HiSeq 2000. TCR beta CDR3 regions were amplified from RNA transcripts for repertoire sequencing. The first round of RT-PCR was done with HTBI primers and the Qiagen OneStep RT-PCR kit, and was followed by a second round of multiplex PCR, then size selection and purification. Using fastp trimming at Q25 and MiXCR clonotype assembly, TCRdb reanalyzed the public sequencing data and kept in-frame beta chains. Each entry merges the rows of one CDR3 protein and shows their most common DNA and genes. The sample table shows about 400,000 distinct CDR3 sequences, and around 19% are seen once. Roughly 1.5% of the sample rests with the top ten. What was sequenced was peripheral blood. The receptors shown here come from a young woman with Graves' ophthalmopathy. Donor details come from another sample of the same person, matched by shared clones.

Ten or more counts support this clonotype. The CDR3 region has the DNA TGTGCCAGCAGCTCGGGACGGAGACGAGGCTACACCTTC. This codes for CASSSGRRRGYTF. The chain couples TRBV7-9 to TRBJ1-2; D possibly corresponds to TRBD1 (5 bases). Germline V gene lookup returns CDR1 SEHNR and CDR2 FQNEAQ (reference sequence). The CDR3 runs to 13 residues. Trimming left V 4 bases short and J 8 bases short, with 14 bases between.

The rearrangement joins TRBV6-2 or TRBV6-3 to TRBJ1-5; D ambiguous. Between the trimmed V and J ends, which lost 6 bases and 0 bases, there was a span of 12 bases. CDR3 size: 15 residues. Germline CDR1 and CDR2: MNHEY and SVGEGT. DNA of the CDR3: TGTGCCAGCAGCCCCGGACGGCATAGCAATCAGCCCCAGCATTTT. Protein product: CASSPGRHSNQPQHF.

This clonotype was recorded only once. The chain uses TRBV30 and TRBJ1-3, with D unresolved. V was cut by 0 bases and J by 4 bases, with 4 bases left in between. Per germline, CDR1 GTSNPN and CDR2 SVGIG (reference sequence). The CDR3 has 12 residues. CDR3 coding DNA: TGTGCCTGGAGTGTATGGGGAAACACCATATATTTT. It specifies CAWSVWGNTIYF.

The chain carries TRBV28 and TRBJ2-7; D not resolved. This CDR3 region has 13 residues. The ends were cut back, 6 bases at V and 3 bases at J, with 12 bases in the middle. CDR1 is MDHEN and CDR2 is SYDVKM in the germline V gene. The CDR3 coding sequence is TGTGCCAGCAGGTCCCTAGGTAGCTACGAGCAGTACTTC. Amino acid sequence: CASRSLGSYEQYF.

In DNA form, the CDR3 reads TGTGCCAGCAGCCCGCCGGGACCGCCGGGCTATGGCTACACCTTC. It encodes CASSPPGPPGYGYTF. The V gene is TRBV28, the J gene TRBJ1-2; D perhaps matches TRBD1 (5 bases). Germline V lookup: CDR1 MDHEN, CDR2 SYDVKM. The CDR3 length is 15 residues. Trimming pared 6 bases from V and 4 bases from J, leaving 18 bases between.

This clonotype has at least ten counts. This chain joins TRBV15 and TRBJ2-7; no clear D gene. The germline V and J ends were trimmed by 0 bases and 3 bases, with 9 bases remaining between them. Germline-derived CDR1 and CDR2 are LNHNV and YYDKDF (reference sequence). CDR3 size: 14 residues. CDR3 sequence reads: CATSRDLPGYEQYF. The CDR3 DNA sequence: TGTGCCACCAGCAGAGATTTGCCTGGCTACGAGCAGTACTTC.

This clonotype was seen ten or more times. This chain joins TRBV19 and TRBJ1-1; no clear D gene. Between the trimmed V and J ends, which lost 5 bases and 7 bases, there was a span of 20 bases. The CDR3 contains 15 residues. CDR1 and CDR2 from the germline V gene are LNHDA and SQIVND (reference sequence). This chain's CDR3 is CASSFMGGRDLEAFF. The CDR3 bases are TGTGCCAGTAGTTTCATGGGCGGAAGAGACCTTGAAGCTTTCTTT. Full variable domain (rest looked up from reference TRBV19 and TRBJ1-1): DGGITQSPKYLFRKEGQNVTLSCEQNLNHDAMYWYRQDPGQGLRLIYYSQIVNDFQKGDIAEGYSVSREKKESFPLTVTSAQKNPTAFYLCASSFMGGRDLEAFFGQGTRLTVV.

DNA for the CDR3: TGTGCCAGCAGTTTATTTTCGCTATGGACTGCGACTGAAGCTTTCTTT. Its translation is CASSLFSLWTATEAFF. V usage is TRBV28 and J usage is TRBJ1-1; no definite D call. This CDR3 spans 16 amino acids. The germline gives CDR1 MDHEN, CDR2 SYDVKM. V shed 1 base and J shed 5 bases, with 17 bases lying between them.

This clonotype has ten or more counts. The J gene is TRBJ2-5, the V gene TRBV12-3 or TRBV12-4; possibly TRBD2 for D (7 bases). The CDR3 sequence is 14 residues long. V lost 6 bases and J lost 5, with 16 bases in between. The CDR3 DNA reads TGTGCCAGCAGCCTCAAGGGGGGGCAGGAGACCCAGTACTTC. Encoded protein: CASSLKGGQETQYF.

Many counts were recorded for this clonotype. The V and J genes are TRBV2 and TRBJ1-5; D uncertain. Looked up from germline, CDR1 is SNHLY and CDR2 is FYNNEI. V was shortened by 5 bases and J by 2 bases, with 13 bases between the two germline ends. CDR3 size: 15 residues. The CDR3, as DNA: TGTGCCAGCAGTCAGAGGAGCTTGGGCAATCAGCCCCAGCATTTT. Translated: CASSQRSLGNQPQHF.

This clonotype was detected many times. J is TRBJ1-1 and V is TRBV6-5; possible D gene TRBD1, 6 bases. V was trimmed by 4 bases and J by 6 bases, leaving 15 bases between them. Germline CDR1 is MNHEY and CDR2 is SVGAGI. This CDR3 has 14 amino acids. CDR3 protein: CASSFPSGGPEAFF. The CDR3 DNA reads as TGTGCCAGCAGTTTCCCCTCCGGGGGCCCTGAAGCTTTCTTT.

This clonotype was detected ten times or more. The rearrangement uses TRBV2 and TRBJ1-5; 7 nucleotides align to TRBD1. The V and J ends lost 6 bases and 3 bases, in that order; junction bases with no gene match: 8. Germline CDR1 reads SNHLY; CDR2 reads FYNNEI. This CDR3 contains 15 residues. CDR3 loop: CASSRQGTDNQPQHF. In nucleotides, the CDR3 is TGTGCCAGCAGCCGACAGGGTACCGACAATCAGCCCCAGCATTTT. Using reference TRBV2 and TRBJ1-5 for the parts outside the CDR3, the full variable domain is EPEVTQTPSHQVTQMGQEVILRCVPISNHLYFYWYRQILGQKVEFLVSFYNNEISEKSEIFDDQFSVERPDGSNFTLKIRSTKLEDSAMYFCASSRQGTDNQPQHFGDGTRLSIL.

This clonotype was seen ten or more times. DNA of the CDR3: TGTGCCAGCAGCTTAGAAGGACGGCAAGAGACCCAGTACTTC. It encodes CASSLEGRQETQYF. The chain employs TRBV7-9 and TRBJ2-5, with D hard to call. The CDR3 is 14 residues long. In germline, CDR1 is SEHNR, CDR2 FQNEAQ (reference sequence). The V gene lost 1 base and the J gene lost 2 bases, with 8 bases spanning the gap.

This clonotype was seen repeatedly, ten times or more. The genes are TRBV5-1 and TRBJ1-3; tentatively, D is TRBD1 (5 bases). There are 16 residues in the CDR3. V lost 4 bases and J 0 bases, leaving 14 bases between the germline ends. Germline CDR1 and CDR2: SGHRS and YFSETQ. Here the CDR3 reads CASSIESGGSGNTIYF. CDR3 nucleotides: TGCGCCAGCAGCATAGAAAGCGGGGGCTCTGGAAACACCATATATTTT.

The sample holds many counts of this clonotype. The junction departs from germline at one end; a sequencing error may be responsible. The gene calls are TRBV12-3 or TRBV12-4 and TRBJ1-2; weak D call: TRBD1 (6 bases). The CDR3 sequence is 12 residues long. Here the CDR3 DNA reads TGTGCCAGCAGTTCCTCAGGACAGTATGAAGGCTTC. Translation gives CASSSSGQYEGF.

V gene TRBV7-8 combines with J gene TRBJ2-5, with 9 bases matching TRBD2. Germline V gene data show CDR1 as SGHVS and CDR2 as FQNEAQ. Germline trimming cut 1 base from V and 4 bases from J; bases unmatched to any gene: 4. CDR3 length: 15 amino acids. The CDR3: CASSLVAREGETQYF. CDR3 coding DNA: TGTGCCAGCAGCTTAGTTGCGCGGGAGGGAGAGACCCAGTACTTC.

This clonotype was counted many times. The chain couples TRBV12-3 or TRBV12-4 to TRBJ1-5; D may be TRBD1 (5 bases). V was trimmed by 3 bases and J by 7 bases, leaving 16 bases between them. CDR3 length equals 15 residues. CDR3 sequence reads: CASSFSLGGVQPQHF. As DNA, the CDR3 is TGTGCCAGCAGTTTTTCCCTCGGGGGGGTCCAGCCCCAGCATTTT.

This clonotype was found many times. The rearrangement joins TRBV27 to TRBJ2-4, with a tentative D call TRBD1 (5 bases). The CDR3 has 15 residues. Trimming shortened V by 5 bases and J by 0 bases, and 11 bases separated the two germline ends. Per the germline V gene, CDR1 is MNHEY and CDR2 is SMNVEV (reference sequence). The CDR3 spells CASSPDRVAKNIQYF. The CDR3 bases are TGTGCCAGCAGTCCAGACAGAGTAGCCAAAAACATTCAGTACTTC.

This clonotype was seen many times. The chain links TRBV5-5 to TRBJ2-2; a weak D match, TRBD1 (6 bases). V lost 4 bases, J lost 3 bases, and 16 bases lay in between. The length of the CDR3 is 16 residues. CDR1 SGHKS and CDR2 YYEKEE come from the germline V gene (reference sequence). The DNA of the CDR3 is TGTGCCAGCAGCATTCCACAGGGCTTGGACACCGGGGAGCTGTTTTTT. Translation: CASSIPQGLDTGELFF.

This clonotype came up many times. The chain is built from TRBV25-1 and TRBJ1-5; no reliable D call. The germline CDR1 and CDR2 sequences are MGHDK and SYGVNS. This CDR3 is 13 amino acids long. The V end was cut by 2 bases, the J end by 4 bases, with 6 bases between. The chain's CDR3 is CASSEGGNQPQHF. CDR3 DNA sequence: TGTGCCAGCAGTGAAGGAGGGAATCAGCCCCAGCATTTT.